This is a list of T cell receptor beta chains from one sample in a study of T cells expressing NK-cell markers. From its re-call of the 5' RACE reads, TCRdb lists each CDR3 protein once, without DNA. Reported are 250,000 or so distinct CDR3 sequences; the ten largest clones contain about 4%. The material sequenced was blood T cells: a sorted CD56 or NKG2C T cell subset, CD4+ or CD8+ T cells, or bulk PBMC T cells (not recorded which). These TCRs come from a woman aged 18-70 years in good health. The CDR3 runs from the conserved cysteine through the conserved F or W.

J | V | CDR3
TRBJ2-4 | TRBV7-8 | CASSLSELAKNIQYF
TRBJ1-5 | TRBV20-1 | CSASGGVNQPQHF
TRBJ2-4 | TRBV7-2 | CASSAGPKGSKNIQYF
TRBJ2-4 | TRBV3-1 | CASSQGDVAKNIQYF
TRBJ2-1 | TRBV7-3 | CASSSNSPYNEQFF
TRBJ2-5 | TRBV21-1 | CASSPERGNETQYF
TRBJ1-1 | TRBV4-3 | CASSHGGTKAFF
TRBJ2-7 | TRBV19 | CASSMGREDGQYF
TRBJ2-1 | TRBV4-3 | CASNQDTGRSVF
TRBJ2-5 | TRBV5-1 | CASSPPRVVETQYF
TRBJ2-1 | TRBV5-1 | CASSLYLSGNYNEQFF
TRBJ2-6 | TRBV29-1 | CSVRAGGGANVLTF
TRBJ2-6 | TRBV27 | CASSFLGSRPGANVLTF
TRBJ1-4 | TRBV7-9 | CASSLREEKLFF
TRBJ1-4 | TRBV28 | CASSSGSGTANEKLFF
TRBJ2-5 | TRBV5-1 | CASSPGTSGQETQYF
TRBJ2-1 | TRBV27 | CASTWDSSSYNEQFF
TRBJ2-7 | TRBV10-3 | CAIKSVRVSSYEQYF
TRBJ2-1 | TRBV7-9 | CASTPLANPYNEQFF
TRBJ2-3 | TRBV7-2 | CASSLALGADTQYF
TRBJ2-1 | TRBV12-3/TRBV12-4 | CASSLEWSINEQFF
TRBJ2-7 | TRBV5-1 | CASSSPGVEQYF
TRBJ2-2 | TRBV12-3/TRBV12-4 | CASSLGLGELFF
TRBJ2-2 | TRBV29-1 | CSVGEIGELFF
TRBJ2-1 | TRBV4-3 | CASSQEGTGTNEQFF
TRBJ2-3 | TRBV5-4 | CASSFGTSGRDTQYF
TRBJ2-2 | TRBV5-1 | CASTMDPGELFF
TRBJ2-7 | TRBV14 | CASSRGGAAGGYEQYF
TRBJ2-5 | TRBV6-1 | CASSASGAEETQYF
TRBJ1-5 | TRBV12-3/TRBV12-4 | CASSEEGYSNQPQHF
TRBJ2-5 | TRBV29-1 | CSASLEETQYF
TRBJ1-4 | TRBV29-1 | CSVEDSPGGFEKLFF
TRBJ2-2 | TRBV12-3/TRBV12-4 | CASRDGTSGGGRELFF
TRBJ2-3 | TRBV20-1 | CSARKRGRADTQYF
TRBJ1-5 | TRBV12-3/TRBV12-4 | CASSTGTKIKQPQHF
TRBJ1-4 | TRBV10-3 | CAISGENLGEKLFF
TRBJ2-5 | TRBV30 | CAWSAGRGRGVGETQYF
TRBJ1-1 | TRBV28 | CASSLKGGHGTEAFF
TRBJ2-2 | TRBV12-3/TRBV12-4 | CASSRTGTGELFF
TRBJ1-4 | TRBV9 | CASSVSGRFNEKLFF
TRBJ1-6 | TRBV9 | CASSVRGGGNSPLHF
TRBJ2-3 | TRBV4-3 | CASSQGGTVSTQYF
TRBJ1-1 | TRBV5-1 | CASSRSGPVNTEAFF
TRBJ2-2 | TRBV12-3/TRBV12-4 | CASVTDRVTGELFF
TRBJ2-7 | TRBV18 | CASSPLPPNRGRYEQYF
TRBJ1-1 | TRBV5-6 | CASSLIGAVNTEAFF
TRBJ1-2 | TRBV7-2 | CASSLLEGVGHGYTF
TRBJ2-3 | TRBV6-1 | CASSQRTGLDTQYF
TRBJ1-1 | TRBV14 | CASSQIGVDTEAFF
TRBJ2-2 | TRBV7-2 | CASSLVGDWGTGELFF
TRBJ2-3 | TRBV9 | CASSLGGGIGTDTQYF
TRBJ2-1 | TRBV9 | CASSDITGTAYNEQFF
TRBJ2-5 | TRBV7-7 | CASSPPGTQETQYF
TRBJ1-5 | TRBV6-5 | CASSYQDLGNQPQHF
TRBJ2-3 | TRBV12-3/TRBV12-4 | CASSLTGSAWTDTQYF
TRBJ2-1 | TRBV5-1 | CASSLKGPLGHEQFF
TRBJ2-5 | TRBV12-3/TRBV12-4 | CASSEPGLGGETQYF
TRBJ2-5 | TRBV3-1 | CASSPRGGRETQYF
TRBJ2-2 | TRBV9 | CASSALTTTRRVTGELFF
TRBJ1-1 | TRBV20-1 | CSARGGRDTEAFF